These 9 T cell receptor beta chains originate from one sample sequenced in a study of blood T cell repertoires in COVID-19. Using immunoSEQ multiplex PCR, the repertoire was profiled, and TCRdb retains in-frame clones only, with some absent. In the table there are about 230,000 clones, over 65% of which are singletons. The sequenced sample was peripheral blood. The receptors here all came from a woman between 70 and 85 years old with active or convalescent COVID-19.

The chain has TRBV6-6 and TRBJ2-7, with TRBD2 matching over 9 bases. Looked up from germline, CDR1 is MNHNY and CDR2 is SVGAGI (reference sequence). Germline trimming cut 5 bases from V and 0 bases from J; bases unmatched to any gene: 8. The CDR3 is 16 amino acids. The CDR3 loop reads CASSINSGGSSYEQYF. CDR3 in DNA: TGTGCCAGCAGTATCAACAGCGGGGGGTCCTCCTACGAGCAGTACTTC.

The chain joins TRBV9 to TRBJ2-1; 7 positions agree with TRBD2. There are 13 residues in the CDR3. The V gene's germline CDR1 is SGDLS and CDR2 YYNGEE. Trimming removed 4 bases from V and 10 bases from J; junction bases left unmatched: 8. CDR3 region: CASSPGGTQEQFF. The DNA of the CDR3 is TGTGCCAGCAGCCCCGGGGGGACTCAGGAGCAGTTCTTC. The variable domain in full, with the rest retrieved from reference TRBV9 and TRBJ2-1, is DSGVTQTPKHLITATGQRVTLRCSPRSGDLSVYWYQQSLDQGLQFLIQYYNGEERAKGNILERFSAQQFPDLHSELNLSSLELGDSALYFCASSPGGTQEQFFGPGTRLTVL.

V gene TRBV5-4 combines with J gene TRBJ2-1; possible D gene TRBD2, 7 bases. Trimming shortened V by 1 base and J by 4 bases, and 9 bases separated the two germline ends. There are 14 residues in the CDR3. Germline lookup yields CDR1 SGHNT and CDR2 YYREEE (reference sequence). CDR3 amino acids: CASSLKGGYNEQFF. As DNA, the CDR3 is TGTGCCAGCAGCTTGAAGGGGGGGTACAATGAGCAGTTCTTC.

This clone was found a few times. J is TRBJ2-1 and V is TRBV24-1; 10 nucleotides align to TRBD2. CDR3 length equals 16 residues. The trim removed 7 bases at V and 2 bases at J, leaving 7 bases unmatched. The germline V gene encodes CDR1 KGHDR and CDR2 SFDVKD. Written as DNA, the CDR3 is TGTGCCACCAGCGCTGCCCTAGCGGGAGCCTACAATGAGCAGTTCTTC. It encodes CATSAALAGAYNEQFF.

This chain uses TRBV27 with TRBJ1-5; TRBD1 aligns across 8 bases. Per the germline V gene, CDR1 is MNHEY and CDR2 is SMNVEV (reference sequence). The CDR3 extends over 16 amino acids. V dropped 5 bases and J dropped 5; count of bases not matched to a gene: 11. CDR3 region: CASSPQDRVFHQPQHF. For the CDR3, the DNA is TGTGCCAGCAGTCCCCAGGACAGGGTATTTCATCAGCCCCAGCATTTT.

This clone was seen just once. The rearrangement links TRBV27 to TRBJ2-1; D not certain. Germline CDR1 reads MNHEY; CDR2 reads SMNVEV (reference sequence). The V and J ends lost 5 bases and 0 bases respectively, with 8 bases between them. The CDR3 covers 14 residues. DNA of the CDR3: TGTGCCAGCAGTGAAAGCCACTCCTACAATGAGCAGTTCTTC. Translated: CASSESHSYNEQFF.

The chain recombines TRBV7-2 with TRBJ2-7; maybe TRBD1 (5 bases). V lost 5 bases, J lost 4 bases, and 9 bases lay in between. The CDR3 is 12 residues long. Germline V gene data show CDR1 as SGHTA and CDR2 as FQGNSA. Here the CDR3 reads CASSKKGYEQYF. CDR3 DNA sequence: TGTGCCAGCAGCAAAAAGGGGTACGAGCAGTACTTC. Combining the CDR3 with reference TRBV7-2 and TRBJ2-7 gives the whole variable domain GAGVSQSPSNKVTEKGKDVELRCDPISGHTALYWYRQSLGQGLEFLIYFQGNSAPDKSGLPSDRFSAERTGGSVSTLTIQRTQQEDSAVYLCASSKKGYEQYFGPGTRLTVT.

The V gene is TRBV9, the J gene TRBJ2-1, with 7 bases identical to TRBD1. The CDR3 runs to 14 residues. The trim removed 5 bases at V and 7 bases at J, leaving 9 bases unmatched. Germline CDR1 reads SGDLS; CDR2 reads YYNGEE. CDR3 DNA sequence: TGTGCCAGCAGTGGACAGGCCGGACAGAATGAGCAGTTCTTC. Its protein product is CASSGQAGQNEQFF.

CDR3 residues: CASSRGTGRDTEAFF. The CDR3 nucleotides are TGTGCCAGCTCACGGGGGACAGGGAGAGATACTGAAGCTTTCTTT. The rearrangement links TRBV18 to TRBJ1-1; TRBD1 agrees at 9 bases. The CDR3 has 15 residues. Germline values: CDR1 KGHSH, CDR2 LQKENI. V shed 4 bases, J shed 5 bases, and the junction held 8 bases outside the gene matches.